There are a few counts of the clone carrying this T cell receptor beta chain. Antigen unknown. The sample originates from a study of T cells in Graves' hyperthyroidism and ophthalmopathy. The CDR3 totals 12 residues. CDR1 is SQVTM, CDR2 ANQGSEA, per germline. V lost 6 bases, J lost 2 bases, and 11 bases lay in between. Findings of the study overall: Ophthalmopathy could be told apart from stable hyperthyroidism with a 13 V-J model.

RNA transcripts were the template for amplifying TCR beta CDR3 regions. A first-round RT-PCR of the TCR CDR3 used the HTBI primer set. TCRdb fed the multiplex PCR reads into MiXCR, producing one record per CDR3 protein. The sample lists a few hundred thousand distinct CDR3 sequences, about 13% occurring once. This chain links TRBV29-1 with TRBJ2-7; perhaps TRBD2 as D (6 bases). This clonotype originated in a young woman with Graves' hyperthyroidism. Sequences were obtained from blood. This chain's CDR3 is CSVGRDPYEQYF. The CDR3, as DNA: TGCAGCGTCGGGAGAGATCCCTACGAGCAGTACTTC.